Listed below are T cell receptor beta chains from one sample, sequenced in a study of blood T cell repertoires in COVID-19. The method was immunoSEQ multiplex PCR; TCRdb's version includes in-frame clones alone and lacks a portion of them. Among around 140,000 clones, more than 75% were seen once, and the ten largest hold around 2.1%. Sequenced: peripheral blood. The source is a man between 65 and 80 years old with active COVID-19. The CDR3 runs from the conserved cysteine through the conserved F or W. The D gene is left open where the match is weak. Expanded clones get a size class; other rows say once, few or many, or leave the size out.

CATGDYANNEQFF TGTGCCACGGGGGACTACGCCAACAATGAGCAGTTCTTC TRBJ2-1 NA TRBD2 TRBV10-3
CATSFGQGGAKNIQYF TGTGCCACCAGCTTCGGACAGGGGGGGGCCAAAAACATTCAGTACTTC TRBJ2-4 NA TRBD1 TRBV15
CASSPGQGSRETQYF TGCGCCAGCAGCCCAGGACAGGGCAGCCGGGAGACCCAGTACTTC TRBJ2-5 NA TRBD1 TRBV5-1
CASSQAGTEYEQYF TGTGCCAGCTCACAAGCCGGGACAGAGTACGAGCAGTACTTC TRBJ2-7 NA TRBD1 TRBV18
CASSHSGNTIYF TGTGCCAGCAGCCATAGTGGAAACACCATATATTTT TRBJ1-3 NA NA TRBV3-1/TRBV3-2
CASSNPLAGSDEQYF TGTGCCAGCAGTAACCCACTAGCGGGAAGCGACGAGCAGTACTTC TRBJ2-7 once TRBD2 TRBV6-6
CASSIAVRSYEQYF TGTGCCAGTAGTATAGCGGTCAGGTCCTACGAGCAGTACTTC TRBJ2-7 few NA TRBV19
CASSADRGSNQPQHF TGTGCCAGCAGCGCTGACAGGGGGAGCAATCAGCCCCAGCATTTT TRBJ1-5 NA TRBD1 TRBV7-2
CASSWGQVRDGYTF TGCGCCAGCAGCTGGGGACAGGTACGGGATGGCTACACCTTC TRBJ1-2 NA TRBD1 TRBV5-1
CASSRGGLISGNTIYF TGTGCCAGCAGCCGGGGGGGACTCATCTCTGGAAACACCATATATTTT TRBJ1-3 NA NA TRBV3-1/TRBV3-2
CASSPGGVRYNEQFF TGCGCCAGCAGCCCAGGGGGAGTACGATACAATGAGCAGTTCTTC TRBJ2-1 NA TRBD1 TRBV4-1
CASSSRVTIYEQYF TGTGCCAGCAGTTCCCGTGTCACAATCTACGAGCAGTACTTC TRBJ2-7 NA NA TRBV27
CSVPRTGGTQYF TGCAGCGTCCCCAGGACAGGGGGAACGCAGTATTTT TRBJ2-3 NA TRBD1 TRBV29-1
CASSQDRGQPQHF TGCGCCAGCAGCCAAGACAGGGGTCAGCCCCAGCATTTT TRBJ1-5 NA NA TRBV4-3
CASSYSGEGNYGYTF TGTGCCAGCAGTTACTCGGGGGAGGGTAACTATGGCTACACCTTC TRBJ1-2 NA NA TRBV6-5
CSVGSSGRESYNEQFF TGCAGCGTTGGAAGTAGCGGGAGGGAATCCTACAATGAGCAGTTCTTC TRBJ2-1 once TRBD2 TRBV29-1
CASRRQGYTYEQYF TGTGCCAGCAGGAGACAGGGGTATACCTACGAGCAGTACTTC TRBJ2-7 few TRBD1 TRBV6-5
CASSQPTNYGYTF TGTGCCAGCAGCCAACCGACAAACTATGGCTACACCTTC TRBJ1-2 once NA TRBV14
CASSFRDRSPYEQYF TGTGCCAGCAGTTTCCGGGACAGGAGTCCCTACGAGCAGTACTTC TRBJ2-7 NA TRBD1 TRBV27
CASSQTGGNQPQHF TGCGCCAGCAGCCAGACAGGGGGGAATCAGCCCCAGCATTTT TRBJ1-5 once TRBD1 TRBV4-1
CATSAAGNSYEQYF TGTGCCACCAGTGCCGCAGGGAACTCCTACGAGCAGTACTTC TRBJ2-7 NA NA TRBV24-1
CASSFYYNEQFF TGTGCCAGCAGTTTCTACTACAATGAGCAGTTCTTC TRBJ2-1 NA NA TRBV12-3/TRBV12-4
CASRPGLRLGTEAFF TGTGCCAGCAGACCGGGACTCCGACTGGGCACTGAAGCTTTCTTT TRBJ1-1 NA NA TRBV6-5
CAWSVEETQYF TGTGCCTGGAGTGTAGAGGAGACCCAGTACTTC TRBJ2-5 NA NA TRBV30
CASSLHSGRALKTQYF TGTGCCAGCAGCCTTCATAGCGGGAGGGCCCTAAAGACCCAGTACTTC TRBJ2-5 NA TRBD2 TRBV5-6
CASSPTGLEPGRYEQYF TGTGCCAGCAGTCCAACAGGGTTGGAGCCCGGGAGGTACGAGCAGTACTTC TRBJ2-7 NA NA TRBV27
CASSPFPSTNEKLFF TGCGCCAGCAGCCCCTTCCCCTCTACTAATGAAAAACTGTTTTTT TRBJ1-4 NA NA TRBV5-1
CASRTTGDNSPLHF TGTGCCAGCAGGACCACAGGGGATAATTCACCCCTCCACTTT TRBJ1-6 once TRBD1 TRBV2
CASSLGSGGDTNTGELFF TGCGCCAGCAGCTTGGGTAGCGGGGGCGATACGAACACCGGGGAGCTGTTTTTT TRBJ2-2 NA TRBD2 TRBV5-1
CASSYAGVGYGYTF TGTGCCAGCAGTTACGCGGGGGTAGGCTATGGCTACACCTTC TRBJ1-2 NA NA TRBV6-2/TRBV6-3
CASSYPGRGLLHGYTF TGTGCCAGCAGTTACCCGGGCAGGGGGCTCTTACATGGCTACACCTTC TRBJ1-2 NA TRBD1 TRBV6-6
CASSPQTGSTDTQYF TGTGCCAGCAGCCCCCAGACAGGTAGCACAGATACGCAGTATTTT TRBJ2-3 NA NA TRBV11-2
CASSPSSRQETQYF TGTGCCAGCAGCCCGTCGTCGCGGCAAGAGACCCAGTACTTC TRBJ2-5 NA NA TRBV7-3
CASSATGTGEKLFF TGCGCCAGCAGCGCGACCGGGACTGGTGAAAAACTGTTTTTT TRBJ1-4 NA NA TRBV5-1
CASSQVREGPYEQYF TGCGCCAGCAGCCAAGTCCGGGAGGGGCCCTACGAGCAGTACTTC TRBJ2-7 NA TRBD2 TRBV4-3
CASSPQGGAFTDTQYF TGTGCCAGCAGCCCCCAAGGGGGGGCATTCACAGATACGCAGTATTTT TRBJ2-3 NA NA TRBV4-2
CSASGASGRNEQFF TGCAGTGCTAGTGGGGCTAGCGGGAGGAATGAGCAGTTCTTC TRBJ2-1 NA TRBD2 TRBV20-1
CASSFSGQGPPYEQYF TGCGCCAGCAGCTTCTCCGGACAGGGGCCCCCCTACGAGCAGTACTTC TRBJ2-7 NA TRBD1 TRBV5-1
CASIEGGVTEAFF TGTGCCAGCATTGAAGGGGGAGTGACTGAAGCTTTCTTT TRBJ1-1 NA NA TRBV6-1
CASLRTAATNEKLFF TGTGCCAGCCTTCGCACAGCAGCAACTAATGAAAAACTGTTTTTT TRBJ1-4 NA NA TRBV6-5
CASSFLVADTQYF TGTGCCAGCAGTTTTCTCGTTGCAGATACGCAGTATTTT TRBJ2-3 NA NA TRBV12-3/TRBV12-4
CASSLSRTSTDTQYF TGTGCCAGCAGTTTATCCCGGACTAGCACAGATACGCAGTATTTT TRBJ2-3 NA NA TRBV27